This T cell receptor (beta chain) was profiled in a study of CD8 T cells in Susac syndrome. Notes on the study in general: In its TCR sequencing and HLA analysis, the study acknowledged that the number of individuals was relatively small.

With respect to this clonotype: Its cognate antigen is unknown.

It was with random hexamers that roughly 0.45 to 1 ug RNA was reverse transcribed. In TCRdb, the immunoSEQ multiplex PCR reads were re-called with MiXCR into one record per CDR3 protein. The sample records hundreds of thousands of distinct CDR3 sequences, around 93% being singletons. Sequencing of TCR beta covered CD8+ and CD4+ T cells obtained from blood. The study used treatment-naive patients who had stable or active relapsing-remitting disease as multiple sclerosis controls. Negative isolation yielded the CD8+ and CD4+ T cells, while FACS enriched the TEMRA cells. After removal of 3 bases from V and 0 bases from J, the junction contained 3 bases not matched to a gene. CDR1 and CDR2 (germline): SGHVS, FQNEAQ. The CDR3 totals 15 residues.

The receptor's source is a human donor with multiple sclerosis. V is TRBV7-8 and J is TRBJ2-3, with TRBD2 matching over 7 bases. Sequencing input: CD4+ T cells from PBMCs. The DNA of the CDR3 is TGTGCCAGCAGCTTTGAGCGGGGTAGCACAGATACGCAGTATTTT. Protein: CASSFERGSTDTQYF.